The 21 T cell receptor beta chains below were found in one sample sequenced in a study of T cell repertoires in cytomegalovirus infection. MiXCR, run by TCRdb on the reads, gives a single entry per CDR3 protein. This sample carries 490,000 or so distinct CDR3 sequences, 10% to 12% of them seen once, and the ten largest clones take more than 8.5%. The sequenced sample consisted of PBMCs. These receptor sequences come from a human donor in good health (CMV status not recorded). Some clones in this sample may be carry-over from other donors' samples.

This clonotype showed up many times. The chain couples TRBV12-3 or TRBV12-4 to TRBJ1-2; D is perhaps TRBD1 (6 bases). CDR3 length: 15 residues. Trimming removed 7 bases from V and 1 base from J, with 16 bases in between. CDR3 protein: CASTIPDRFNYGYTF. CDR3 in DNA: TGTGCCAGCACCATCCCGGACAGATTTAACTATGGCTACACCTTC.

The CDR3 DNA follows: TGTGCCAGCAGCCCAGACAGGGAAAAGACCCAGTACTTC. Translation: CASSPDREKTQYF. The rearrangement joins TRBV4-2 to TRBJ2-5; 7 nucleotides agree with TRBD1. Germline CDR1 reads LGHNA; CDR2 reads YNFKEQ. Losses at the gene ends were 4 bases for V and 6 bases for J; bases not matched to a gene: 5. The CDR3 is made up of 13 amino acids.

This clonotype has at least ten counts. The chain has TRBV11-2 and TRBJ2-3; D is undetermined. Germline-derived CDR1 and CDR2 are SGHAT and FQNNGV. V was shortened by 2 bases and J by 2 bases, with 23 bases between the two germline ends. CDR3 length equals 19 residues. CDR3 region: CASSLLPPRSSPPTDTQYF. For the CDR3, the DNA is TGTGCCAGCAGCTTACTCCCGCCGCGCTCATCCCCCCCCACAGATACGCAGTATTTT.

This clonotype turned up a few times. The chain recombines TRBV27 with TRBJ2-5, with 8 bases fitting TRBD1. V was pared by 6 bases and J by 2 bases, with 5 bases of the junction left unmatched. The CDR3 has 14 residues. Germline V gene lookup returns CDR1 MNHEY and CDR2 SMNVEV (reference sequence). This chain's CDR3 is CASSLRTGQETQYF. The CDR3 DNA sequence: TGTGCCAGCAGCCTTCGGACAGGGCAAGAGACCCAGTACTTC.

This clonotype was found many times. This chain links TRBV6-1 with TRBJ2-7; the D gene is possibly TRBD2 (6 bases). The V end was cut by 10 bases, the J end by 0 bases, with 22 bases between. The CDR3 length is 16 residues. From germline, CDR1 is MNHNS and CDR2 SASEGT. CDR3 sequence: CATTPIRGTGSYEQYF. In DNA, the CDR3 is TGTGCCACCACCCCAATTCGGGGGACTGGCTCCTACGAGCAGTACTTC.

This clonotype was detected many times. The chain links TRBV7-6 to TRBJ2-1; D is unclear. The germline V gene has CDR1 SGHVS and CDR2 FNYEAQ. Trimming removed 3 bases at V and 7 bases at J, with 10 bases between. The CDR3 length is 13 residues. This CDR3 is CASSFSALNEQFF. In nucleotides, the CDR3 is TGTGCCAGCAGCTTCTCAGCCTTGAATGAGCAGTTCTTC.

This clonotype was counted ten times or more. V is TRBV4-2 and J is TRBJ1-3; D not certain. The CDR3 sequence is 15 residues long. Germline CDR1 and CDR2: LGHNA and YNFKEQ. V was cut by 0 bases and J by 2 bases, with 8 bases left in between. For the CDR3, the DNA is TGTGCCAGCAGCCAAGATCAGAGCGCTGGAAACACCATATATTTT. Residues: CASSQDQSAGNTIYF.

This clonotype was picked up many times. The chain is built from TRBV6-4 and TRBJ2-2, with D possibly matching TRBD2 (5 bases). Germline V gene sequence: CDR1 MRHNA, CDR2 SNTAGT. Trimming cost V 6 bases and J 6 bases, with 14 bases left between them. This CDR3 has 14 residues. CDR3 sequence reads: CASRPLAAAGELFF. In DNA form, the CDR3 reads TGTGCCAGCAGACCTCTAGCAGCAGCCGGGGAGCTGTTTTTT.

Only a few counts were recorded for this clonotype. The V and J genes are TRBV6-4 and TRBJ1-2; 8 bases fit TRBD1. Trimming at V came to 10 bases and at J to 6 bases, leaving 7 bases not matched to a gene. The CDR3 has 12 residues. The V gene's germline CDR1 is MRHNA and CDR2 SNTAGT. Here the CDR3 reads CATRTGLHGYTF. The CDR3 coding sequence is TGTGCCACCCGGACAGGGCTTCATGGCTACACCTTC.

This clonotype was seen ten or more times. The gene calls are TRBV7-2 and TRBJ2-1, with a tentative D call TRBD2 (5 bases). This CDR3 is 14 amino acids long. Germline V gene lookup returns CDR1 SGHTA and CDR2 FQGNSA. V was cut by 0 bases and J by 10 bases, with 13 bases left in between. The CDR3 region is CASSLASISAEQFF. Here the CDR3 DNA reads TGTGCCAGCAGCTTAGCCTCAATTAGCGCCGAGCAGTTCTTC. Complete variable domain (other parts from reference TRBV7-2 and TRBJ2-1): GAGVSQSPSNKVTEKGKDVELRCDPISGHTALYWYRQSLGQGLEFLIYFQGNSAPDKSGLPSDRFSAERTGGSVSTLTIQRTQQEDSAVYLCASSLASISAEQFFGPGTRLTVL.

This clonotype was picked up one time. This may come from a read error, since a much larger clone is one base off. The V gene is TRBV7-8, the J gene TRBJ2-7, with TRBD2 identical over 10 bases. The V gene's germline CDR1 is SGHVS and CDR2 FQNEAQ. This CDR3 region has 18 residues. The V segment lost 4 bases and the J segment 3 bases; nucleotides outside the gene matches: 15. The CDR3 loop reads CASSSGLANSPINYEQYF. The CDR3 nucleotides are TGTGCCAGCAGCTCGGGACTAGCGAACTCCCCGATAAACTACGAGCAGTACTTC.

Many counts were recorded for this clonotype. The chain joins TRBV6-1 to TRBJ2-5, with unresolved D. In germline, CDR1 is MNHNS, CDR2 SASEGT. There are 14 residues in the CDR3. The germline V and J ends were trimmed by 3 bases and 2 bases, with 10 bases remaining between them. CDR3 residues: CASSDWGPQETQYF. CDR3 sequence (DNA): TGTGCCAGCAGTGATTGGGGTCCACAAGAGACCCAGTACTTC.

The table lists this clonotype with a few counts. The chain combines TRBV30 with TRBJ2-1, with D perhaps matching TRBD2 (5 bases). The V and J ends lost 0 bases and 15 bases respectively, with 18 bases between them. Germline CDR1 is GTSNPN and CDR2 is SVGIG (reference sequence). This CDR3 spans 13 amino acids. CDR3: CAWSVFVQEVLFF. The CDR3 coding sequence is TGTGCCTGGAGTGTATTTGTGCAGGAGGTCCTGTTCTTC.

At least ten counts were recorded for this clonotype. The rearrangement links TRBV2 to TRBJ2-1; 12 bases are a match to TRBD2. V lost 6 bases to trimming and J lost 10 bases; unmatched junction nucleotides: 16. The CDR3 loop spans 17 amino acids. Germline CDR1 reads SNHLY; CDR2 reads FYNNEI. CDR3 coding DNA: TGTGCCAGCAGCCCGTCTAGCGGGAGGGCCTTGGCCGGGGAGCAGTTCTTC. Protein product: CASSPSSGRALAGEQFF.

This chain uses TRBV27 with TRBJ2-7; 9 bases map to TRBD1. This CDR3 has 16 amino acids. The V segment lost 5 bases and the J segment 0 bases; nucleotides outside the gene matches: 8. CDR1 and CDR2 from the germline V gene are MNHEY and SMNVEV (reference sequence). This CDR3 reads CASSPGTGRSSYEQYF. As DNA, the CDR3 is TGTGCCAGCAGTCCCGGGACAGGGCGTAGCTCCTACGAGCAGTACTTC.

This clonotype was detected ten times or more. The rearrangement joins TRBV6-5 to TRBJ2-7, with 10 bases matching TRBD2. Germline V gene lookup returns CDR1 MNHEY and CDR2 SVGAGI. With V trimmed by 5 bases and J by 4 bases, 8 bases remained unmatched. The CDR3 loop spans 15 amino acids. CDR3 loop: CASSRTLAGDYEQYF. The CDR3 region has the DNA TGTGCCAGCAGTCGAACCCTAGCGGGAGATTACGAGCAGTACTTC.

This clonotype was observed a few times. The chain links TRBV29-1 to TRBJ2-1, with 10 bases lining up with TRBD2. This CDR3 has 14 residues. V was clipped by 3 bases and J by 14 bases; unmatched bases: 13. Germline V gene sequence: CDR1 SQVTM, CDR2 ANQGSEA. DNA of the CDR3: TGCAGCGTTGAGAGCGATAGCGGGGGGTCGGAAGAGTTCTTC. This translates into CSVESDSGGSEEFF.

This clonotype was counted at least ten times. The chain is built from TRBV28 and TRBJ2-1; no clear D gene. Germline-derived CDR1 and CDR2 are MDHEN and SYDVKM. The V gene lost 2 bases and the J gene lost 3 bases, with 8 bases spanning the gap. CDR3 length: 14 amino acids. Written as DNA, the CDR3 is TGTGCCAGCAGTTTACTAGAAAACTACAATGAGCAGTTCTTC. This encodes CASSLLENYNEQFF.

This clonotype was seen a handful of times. This rearrangement joins TRBV11-2 to TRBJ1-6; D remains ambiguous. The ends were cut back, 3 bases at V and 7 bases at J, with 19 bases in the middle. The CDR3 runs to 17 residues. Germline lookup yields CDR1 SGHAT and CDR2 FQNNGV. This CDR3 is CASSFRGGLGVNSPLHF. The CDR3 coding sequence is TGTGCCAGCAGCTTTCGGGGAGGGCTAGGAGTAAATTCACCCCTCCACTTT.

This clonotype has a handful of counts. The rearrangement uses TRBV28 and TRBJ2-5; perhaps TRBD2 as D (5 bases). The germline CDR1 and CDR2 sequences are MDHEN and SYDVKM. The CDR3 consists of 15 residues. The V and J ends lost 3 bases and 2 bases respectively, with 13 bases between them. The CDR3, as DNA: TGTGCCAGCAGTTTTGCTAGCAGCATTCAAGAGACCCAGTACTTC. This encodes CASSFASSIQETQYF.

This clonotype was observed at least ten times. CDR3 sequence reads: CASKITGTGGTQPQHF. The DNA for the CDR3 is TGTGCCAGCAAAATTACCGGGACAGGGGGGACTCAGCCCCAGCATTTT. The J gene is TRBJ1-5, the V gene TRBV7-9; 11 nucleotides agree with TRBD1. Germline CDR1 and CDR2: SEHNR and FQNEAQ (reference sequence). J was trimmed by 6 bases and V by 7 bases; bases with no gene match: 11. The CDR3 extends over 16 amino acids. The whole variable domain, remainder taken from reference TRBV7-9 and TRBJ1-5, is DTGVSQNPRHKITKRGQNVTFRCDPISEHNRLYWYRQTLGQGPEFLTYFQNEAQLEKSRLLSDRFSAERPKGSFSTLEIQRTEQGDSAMYLCASKITGTGGTQPQHFGDGTRLSIL.